This section outlines one T cell receptor (beta chain) sequence together with its context. The CDR3 consists of 16 residues. V trimming: 4 bases; J trimming: 4 bases; junction bases outside the gene matches: 7. Germline V gives CDR1 SGHDT, CDR2 YYEEEE. The data belong to a study of blood T cell repertoires in COVID-19. Overall study context: From T cells, B-cell-depleted T cells, or PBMCs came the material, which was cDNA or gDNA.

Authors' data handling: Estimated nucleated cell counts came from reference gene primer amplification. The data were produced by immunoSEQ multiplex PCR, yet TCRdb's version contains in-frame clones alone and is incomplete. That table gives V, J and clone size, and the DNA gave D and trimming. Of 250,000 to 400,000 clones listed, around 85% are singletons. Living in under 30 US areas, the participants were between roughly 18 and 90 years of age. Each participant's cohort was designated according to participant-reported clinical history. The TCR originated in a young woman who had been exposed to COVID-19. V and J are TRBV5-6 and TRBJ2-7, with 14 bases lining up with TRBD2. Specimen: PBMCs or T cells enriched from blood (not recorded which). This CDR3 reads CASSHLGTSGRYEQYF. The CDR3 nucleotides read TGTGCCAGCAGCCATCTAGGGACTAGCGGGAGATACGAGCAGTACTTC.